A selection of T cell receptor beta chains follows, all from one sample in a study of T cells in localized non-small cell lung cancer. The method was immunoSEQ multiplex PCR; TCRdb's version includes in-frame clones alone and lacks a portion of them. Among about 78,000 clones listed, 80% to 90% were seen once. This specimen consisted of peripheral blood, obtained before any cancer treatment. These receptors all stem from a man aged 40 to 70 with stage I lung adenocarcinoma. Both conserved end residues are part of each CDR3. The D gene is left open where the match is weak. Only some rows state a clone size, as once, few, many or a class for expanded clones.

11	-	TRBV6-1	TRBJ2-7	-	CASRRSHEQYF	TGTGCCAGCAGGAGAAGCCACGAGCAGTACTTC
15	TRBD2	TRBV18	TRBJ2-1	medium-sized	CASSPPGLAYNEQFF	TGTGCCAGCTCACCACCGGGACTAGCGTACAATGAGCAGTTCTTC
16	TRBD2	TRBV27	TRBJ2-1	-	CASSLRGTSPANEQFF	TGTGCCAGCAGTTTGAGAGGGACTAGCCCTGCGAATGAGCAGTTCTTC
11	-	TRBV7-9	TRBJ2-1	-	CASRSYNEQFF	TGTGCCAGCAGGTCCTACAATGAGCAGTTCTTC
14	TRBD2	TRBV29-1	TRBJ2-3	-	CSVDWEGRTDTQYF	TGCAGCGTTGATTGGGAGGGCCGCACAGATACGCAGTATTTT
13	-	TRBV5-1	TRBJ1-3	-	CASSSLPGNTIYF	TGCGCCAGCAGCTCCTTACCGGGAAACACCATATATTTT
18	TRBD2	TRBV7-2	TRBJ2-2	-	CASSFAGVVAGAAGELFF	TGTGCCAGCAGCTTCGCTGGGGTAGTAGCGGGAGCGGCCGGGGAGCTGTTTTTT
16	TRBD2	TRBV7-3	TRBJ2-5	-	CASSPRGGPPQETQYF	TGTGCCAGCAGCCCCCGGGGGGGCCCCCCCCAAGAGACCCAGTACTTC
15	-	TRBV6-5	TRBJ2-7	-	CASSKGDRADYEQYF	TGTGCCAGCAGTAAGGGCGACAGGGCGGACTACGAGCAGTACTTT
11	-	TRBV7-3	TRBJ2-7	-	CASGLSYEQYF	TGTGCCAGCGGGCTCTCCTACGAGCAGTACTTC
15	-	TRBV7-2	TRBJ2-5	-	CASSLAGILGETQYF	TGTGCCAGCAGCTTAGCCGGCATTCTAGGGGAGACCCAGTACTTC
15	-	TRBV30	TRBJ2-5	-	CAWTLPPGSKKTQYF	TGTGCCTGGACCCTTCCCCCAGGGTCCAAAAAGACCCAGTACTTC
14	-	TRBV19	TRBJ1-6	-	CASSNEGPRSPLHF	TGTGCCAGTAGTAATGAAGGGCCGCGGTCACCCCTCCACTTT
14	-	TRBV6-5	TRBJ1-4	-	CASRNGGFNEKLFF	TGTGCCAGCAGGAACGGAGGATTTAATGAAAAACTGTTTTTT
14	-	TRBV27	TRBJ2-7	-	CASSSVSPYYEQYF	TGTGCCAGCAGTTCAGTCTCCCCCTATTACGAGCAGTACTTC
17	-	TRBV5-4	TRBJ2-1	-	CASSQGGLAGPYNEQFF	TGTGCCAGCAGCCAAGGAGGCTTAGCTGGTCCCTACAATGAGCAGTTCTTC
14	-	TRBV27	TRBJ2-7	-	CASSFRGKIREQYF	TGTGCCAGCAGTTTTAGAGGGAAAATTAGAGAGCAGTACTTC
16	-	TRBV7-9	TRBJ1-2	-	CASSLVGTLLFGGYTF	TGTGCCAGCAGCTTAGTTGGGACGCTTCTGTTTGGGGGCTACACCTTC
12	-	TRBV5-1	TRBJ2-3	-	CASSFSTDTQYF	TGCGCCAGCAGTTTTTCTACAGATACGCAGTATTTT
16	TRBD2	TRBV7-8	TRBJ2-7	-	CASSPAGVAGDHEQYF	TGTGCCAGCAGCCCCGCTGGGGTAGCGGGAGATCACGAGCAGTACTTC
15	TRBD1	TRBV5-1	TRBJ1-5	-	CASSLTGDGNQPQHF	TGCGCCAGCAGCTTGACAGGGGATGGCAATCAGCCCCAGCATTTT
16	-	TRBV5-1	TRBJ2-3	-	CASSLPALARTDTQYF	TGCGCCAGCAGCTTACCCGCCTTGGCCCGCACAGATACGCAGTATTTT
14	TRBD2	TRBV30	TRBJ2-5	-	CAWSFGLAGETQYF	TGTGCCTGGAGTTTTGGACTAGCGGGAGAGACCCAGTACTTC
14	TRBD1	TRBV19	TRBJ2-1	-	CASNGGTGYNEQFF	TGTGCCAGTAATGGCGGGACAGGCTACAATGAGCAGTTCTTC
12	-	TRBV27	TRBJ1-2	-	CASSLGGNGYTF	TGTGCCAGCAGTTTGGGGGGGAACGGCTACACCTTC
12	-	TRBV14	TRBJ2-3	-	CASSQGGDTQYF	TGTGCCAGCAGCCAAGGTGGAGATACGCAGTATTTT
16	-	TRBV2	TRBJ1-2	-	CASRRMSGSLDYGYTF	TGTGCCAGTCGCCGGATGTCAGGTAGCCTGGACTATGGCTACACCTTC
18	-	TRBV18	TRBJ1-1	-	CASSPPAGTPGTGSEAFF	TGTGCCAGCTCACCACCGGCCGGGACTCCGGGAACGGGGTCTGAAGCTTTCTTT
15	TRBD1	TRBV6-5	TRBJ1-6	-	CASRPSQGANSPLHF	TGTGCCAGCAGACCTTCACAGGGGGCGAATTCACCCCTCCACTTT
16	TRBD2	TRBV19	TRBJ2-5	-	CASSRTSGGFQETQYF	TGTGCCAGTAGTAGGACTAGCGGGGGATTCCAAGAGACCCAGTACTTC
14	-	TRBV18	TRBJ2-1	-	CASSPPAGNNEQFF	TGTGCCAGCTCACCACCGGCCGGGAACAATGAGCAGTTCTTC
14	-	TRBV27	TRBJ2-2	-	CASSSQERYGELFF	TGTGCCAGCAGTTCTCAGGAGAGGTACGGGGAGCTGTTTTTT
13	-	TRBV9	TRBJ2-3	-	CASSVDNRDTQYF	TGTGCCAGCAGCGTAGATAATAGGGATACGCAGTATTTT
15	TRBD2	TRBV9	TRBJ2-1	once	CASSDSSGRGNEQFF	TGTGCCAGCAGCGATTCAAGCGGGAGAGGGAATGAGCAGTTCTTC
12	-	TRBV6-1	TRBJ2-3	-	CASSLRTDTQYF	TGTGCCAGCAGCTTAAGGACAGATACGCAGTATTTT
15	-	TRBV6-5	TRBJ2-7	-	CASTPSGDPSYEQYF	TGTGCCAGCACCCCCTCAGGGGATCCCTCCTACGAGCAGTACTTC
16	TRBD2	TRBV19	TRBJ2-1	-	CASRPLTSGSTNEQFF	TGTGCCAGTAGACCTCTTACTAGCGGGAGTACGAATGAGCAGTTCTTC
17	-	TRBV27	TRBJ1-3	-	CASSRTGTQAGGNTIYF	TGTGCCAGCAGTCGGACTGGGACACAAGCTGGTGGAAACACCATATATTTT
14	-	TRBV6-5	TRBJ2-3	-	CASTARTSTDTQYF	TGTGCCAGCACGGCAAGAACTAGCACAGATACGCAGTATTTT
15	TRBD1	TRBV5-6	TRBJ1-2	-	CASSFRDRADYGYTF	TGTGCCAGCAGCTTTAGGGACAGGGCCGACTATGGCTACACCTTC
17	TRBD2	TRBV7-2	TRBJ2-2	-	CASSLKSGGRNTGELFF	TGTGCCAGCAGCTTAAAAAGCGGGGGGCGGAACACCGGGGAGCTGTTTTTT
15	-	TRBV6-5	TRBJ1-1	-	CASSYRRTGTTEAFF	TGTGCCAGCAGTTACCGACGGACGGGTACCACTGAAGCTTTCTTT
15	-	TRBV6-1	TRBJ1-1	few	CASSKRGGVNTEAFF	TGTGCCAGCAGCAAAAGGGGAGGGGTCAACACTGAAGCTTTCTTT
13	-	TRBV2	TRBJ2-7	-	CASMDFTSYEQYF	TGTGCCAGCATGGACTTCACTTCCTACGAGCAGTACTTC
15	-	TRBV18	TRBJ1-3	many	CASSPSLYSGNTIYF	TGTGCCAGCTCACCTTCTCTCTACTCTGGAAACACCATATATTTT
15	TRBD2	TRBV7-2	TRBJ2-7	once	CASSLGRPGGYEQYF	TGTGCCAGCAGCTTAGGCCGACCGGGAGGCTACGAGCAGTACTTC
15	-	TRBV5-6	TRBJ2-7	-	CASSLGGAGPIFQYF	TGTGCCAGCAGCTTGGGAGGGGCTGGCCCAATTTTCCAGTACTTC
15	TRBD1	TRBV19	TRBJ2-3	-	CASSLTLQQGNTQYF	TGTGCCAGTAGTCTTACGCTCCAACAGGGGAATACGCAGTATTTT
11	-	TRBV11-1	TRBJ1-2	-	CASSNGVGYTF	TGTGCCAGCAGCAACGGGGTTGGCTACACCTTC
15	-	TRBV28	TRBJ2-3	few	CASSPTGTSTDTQYF	TGTGCCAGCAGTCCGACCGGAACGAGCACAGATACGCAGTATTTT
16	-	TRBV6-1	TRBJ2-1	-	CASSAKVSGRDNEQFF	TGTGCCAGCAGTGCGAAGGTGTCTGGGAGAGACAATGAGCAGTTCTTC
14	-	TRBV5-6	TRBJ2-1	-	CASSVASSYNEQFF	TGTGCCAGCAGCGTGGCTAGCTCCTACAATGAGCAGTTCTTC
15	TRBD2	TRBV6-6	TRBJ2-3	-	CASRSSGRGTDTQYF	TGTGCCAGCAGATCTAGCGGGAGAGGCACAGATACGCAGTATTTT